These 17 T cell receptor beta chains share one sample of origin, sequenced in a study of technical replicates of blood from a handful of donors. Some clones are missing from TCRdb's copy, which holds only in-frame ones; the method was immunoSEQ multiplex PCR. The data contain under 90,000 clones, about 92% of them singletons. The sample comprised T cells isolated from PBMCs. The receptors shown here come from a human donor in good health.

The V call is TRBV19, the J call TRBJ2-3; 7 nucleotides agree with TRBD1. The V segment lost 9 bases and the J segment 1 base; nucleotides outside the gene matches: 4. Germline V CDR1 and CDR2: LNHDA, SQIVND (reference sequence). The CDR3 consists of 13 residues. CDR3: CASLGQGTDTQYF. As DNA, the CDR3 is TGTGCCAGCCTTGGACAGGGCACAGATACGCAGTATTTT.

The rearrangement joins TRBV9 to TRBJ1-3; a weak D match, TRBD1 (6 bases). CDR3 size: 13 residues. Trimming removed 4 bases from V and 5 bases from J, with 10 bases in between. Germline lookup yields CDR1 SGDLS and CDR2 YYNGEE. Written as DNA, the CDR3 is TGTGCCAGCAGCCGTACAGGGAGAAACACCATATATTTT. Its protein product is CASSRTGRNTIYF. Combining the CDR3 with reference TRBV9 and TRBJ1-3 gives the whole variable domain DSGVTQTPKHLITATGQRVTLRCSPRSGDLSVYWYQQSLDQGLQFLIQYYNGEERAKGNILERFSAQQFPDLHSELNLSSLELGDSALYFCASSRTGRNTIYFGEGSWLTVV.

This chain connects TRBV15 to TRBJ1-4; 7 bases agree with TRBD1. CDR1 and CDR2 from the germline V gene are LNHNV and YYDKDF (reference sequence). The ends lost 1 base at V and 10 bases at J; junction bases unmatched: 12. The CDR3 spans 16 residues. The CDR3 coding sequence is TGTGCCACCAGCAGAGGGGACAGTCCCATAATGATAAAACTGTTTTTT. Translated: CATSRGDSPIMIKLFF.

The chain carries TRBV28 and TRBJ2-1; 11 nucleotides line up with TRBD2. Germline V CDR1 and CDR2: MDHEN, SYDVKM. J gave up 6 bases and V 5 bases, and 6 bases lay outside the gene matches. CDR3 length: 15 residues. For the CDR3, the DNA is TGTGCCAGCAGTACCTTAGCGGGAGGGGGCAATGAGCAGTTCTTC. It encodes CASSTLAGGGNEQFF.

CDR3 loop: CASSLVGETQYF. CDR3 DNA sequence: TGTGCCAGCAGCTTGGTCGGGGAGACCCAGTACTTC. The rearrangement uses TRBV5-6 and TRBJ2-5, with unresolved D. The CDR3 loop spans 12 amino acids. CDR1 SGHDT and CDR2 YYEEEE come from the germline V gene. The V gene lost 0 bases and the J gene lost 5 bases, with 5 bases spanning the gap.

The J gene is TRBJ2-7, the V gene TRBV6-1; 13 bases align to TRBD2. With 6 bases clipped from V and 3 bases from J, the junction kept 5 bases outside the gene matches. CDR1 and CDR2 from the germline V gene are MNHNS and SASEGT. The CDR3 has 15 amino acids. The CDR3 loop reads CASSRTSGSLYEQYF. The CDR3 bases are TGTGCCAGCAGCAGGACTAGCGGGAGTCTCTACGAGCAGTACTTC.

The genes are TRBV10-1 and TRBJ1-6; D gene uncertain. This CDR3 is 13 amino acids long. CDR1 and CDR2 from the germline V gene are WNHNN and SYGVQD (reference sequence). V was shortened by 0 bases and J by 7 bases, with 4 bases between the two germline ends. CDR3 coding DNA: TGCGCCAGCAGTGAGTCGAGGAATTCACCCCTCCACTTT. This encodes CASSESRNSPLHF.

The chain employs TRBV19 and TRBJ2-5; D unresolved. V was shortened by 5 bases and J by 1 base, with 14 bases between the two germline ends. From germline, CDR1 is LNHDA and CDR2 SQIVND (reference sequence). This CDR3 is 15 amino acids long. The DNA for the CDR3 is TGTGCCAGTAGTCTGCGTTTCGTGAGCCAAGAGACCCAGTACTTC. Translating it yields CASSLRFVSQETQYF. Based on the CDR3 plus reference TRBV19 and TRBJ2-5, the full variable domain is DGGITQSPKYLFRKEGQNVTLSCEQNLNHDAMYWYRQDPGQGLRLIYYSQIVNDFQKGDIAEGYSVSREKKESFPLTVTSAQKNPTAFYLCASSLRFVSQETQYFGPGTRLLVL.

V usage is TRBV6-1 and J usage is TRBJ1-2, with D unresolved. The germline V and J ends were trimmed by 5 bases and 8 bases, with 15 bases remaining between them. The CDR3 is made up of 13 amino acids. The germline CDR1 and CDR2 sequences are MNHNS and SASEGT. The CDR3 coding sequence is TGTGCCAGCAGTAATGCTAGGAATTCGGGCTACACCTTC. It specifies CASSNARNSGYTF.

This clone showed up just once. The chain has TRBV7-2 and TRBJ1-1; 9 nucleotides line up with TRBD1. Looked up from germline, CDR1 is SGHTA and CDR2 is FQGNSA. Losses at the gene ends were 3 bases for V and 4 bases for J; bases not matched to a gene: 9. The CDR3 runs to 16 residues. CDR3 sequence (DNA): TGTGCCAGCAGCTTCCCTAGGACAGGGGTTTCCACTGAAGCTTTCTTT. This translates into CASSFPRTGVSTEAFF.

The rearrangement links TRBV18 to TRBJ1-2, with D perhaps TRBD1 (6 bases). V dropped 3 bases and J dropped 1 base, with 9 bases sitting between them. From germline, CDR1 is KGHSH and CDR2 LQKENI. The CDR3 spans 14 residues. This CDR3 is CASSPTGDNYGYTF. CDR3 nucleotides: TGTGCCAGCTCACCGACAGGCGATAACTATGGCTACACCTTC.

The CDR3: CAISESRLAGGLDPSYNEQFF. CDR3 DNA: TGTGCCATCAGTGAGTCGAGACTAGCGGGAGGCCTAGACCCTAGTTACAATGAGCAGTTCTTC. The rearrangement links TRBV10-3 to TRBJ2-1; 13 bases align to TRBD2. J was trimmed by 4 bases and V by 0 bases; bases with no gene match: 15. The CDR3 loop spans 21 amino acids. Germline values: CDR1 ENHRY, CDR2 SYGVKD.

The genes are TRBV7-2 and TRBJ2-3; D not resolved. The length of the CDR3 is 13 residues. Trimming removed 5 bases at V and 3 bases at J, with 9 bases between. The germline V gene encodes CDR1 SGHTA and CDR2 FQGNSA. CDR3 sequence: CASSQRWTDTQYF. CDR3 DNA sequence: TGTGCCAGCAGCCAACGGTGGACAGATACGCAGTATTTT.

A single count supports this clone. The J gene is TRBJ2-3, the V gene TRBV30; unclear D gene. With 2 bases removed from V and 7 bases from J, the gap between germline ends came to 13 bases. This CDR3 region has 13 residues. Germline V gene lookup returns CDR1 GTSNPN and CDR2 SVGIG (reference sequence). This CDR3 reads CAWSSSVGHTQYF. CDR3 coding DNA: TGTGCCTGGAGTTCTTCAGTTGGCCATACGCAGTATTTT.

This rearrangement joins TRBV7-2 to TRBJ2-7; tentative D call: TRBD1 (5 bases). Germline lookup yields CDR1 SGHTA and CDR2 FQGNSA. The V end was cut by 4 bases, the J end by 5 bases, with 12 bases between. The CDR3 loop spans 13 amino acids. CDR3 loop: CASSWTRTHEQYF. Here the CDR3 DNA reads TGTGCCAGCAGCTGGACAAGAACCCACGAGCAGTACTTC. Drawing the rest from reference TRBV7-2 and TRBJ2-7, the complete variable domain is GAGVSQSPSNKVTEKGKDVELRCDPISGHTALYWYRQSLGQGLEFLIYFQGNSAPDKSGLPSDRFSAERTGGSVSTLTIQRTQQEDSAVYLCASSWTRTHEQYFGPGTRLTVT.

The V and J genes are TRBV6-5 and TRBJ2-1; possibly TRBD2 for D (6 bases). CDR3 length: 14 residues. Germline-derived CDR1 and CDR2 are MNHEY and SVGAGI. V gave up 7 bases and J gave up 8 bases, with 18 bases separating them. In nucleotides, the CDR3 is TGTGCCAGCAATCGACTAGGAGGGAACGATGAGCAGTTCTTC. Translating gives CASNRLGGNDEQFF.

This chain links TRBV27 with TRBJ2-6; D gene ambiguous. V was cut by 4 bases and J by 6 bases, with 4 bases left in between. This CDR3 comprises 12 residues. CDR1 and CDR2 (germline): MNHEY, SMNVEV (reference sequence). CDR3 DNA sequence: TGTGCCAGCAGTTCGTCGGCCAACGTCCTGACTTTC. This codes for CASSSSANVLTF.